The source of this TCR beta chain is a study of CD8 T cells in ankylosing spondylitis. Study results and caveats: Some motif variants were previously reported in reactive arthritis synovial fluid and blood.

MiXCR, applied by TCRdb to the 5' RACE reads, yields one record per CDR3 protein. Of about 220,000 distinct CDR3 sequences listed, roughly 10% are singletons. This clonotype was seen a few times. Its antigen is not known. Germline V gives CDR1 SNHLY, CDR2 FYNNEI. This CDR3 region has 12 residues. Trimming took off 11 bases at V and 4 bases at J, with 14 bases between the two ends. This TCR was recovered from a male donor with ankylosing spondylitis or in good health (not recorded which). The genes are TRBV2 and TRBJ2-5; tentatively, D is TRBD1 (5 bases). Sequenced sample: blood, either unsorted or a sorted T cell fraction (not recorded which). The CDR3 protein is CAGSRVLETQYF. In DNA, the CDR3 is TGTGCCGGATCCAGGGTCTTAGAGACCCAGTACTTC.